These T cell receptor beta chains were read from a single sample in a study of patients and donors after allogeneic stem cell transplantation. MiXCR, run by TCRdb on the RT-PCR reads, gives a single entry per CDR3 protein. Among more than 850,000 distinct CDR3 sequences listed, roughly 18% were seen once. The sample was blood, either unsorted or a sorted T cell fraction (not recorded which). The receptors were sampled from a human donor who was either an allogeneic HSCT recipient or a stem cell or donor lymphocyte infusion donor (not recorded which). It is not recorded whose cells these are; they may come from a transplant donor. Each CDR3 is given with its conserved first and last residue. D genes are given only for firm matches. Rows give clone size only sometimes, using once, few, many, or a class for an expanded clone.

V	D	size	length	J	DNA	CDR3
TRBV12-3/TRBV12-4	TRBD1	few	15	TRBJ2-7	TGTGCCAGCAGTCGATCCGGGACAGGGGTAACCGAGCAGTACTTC	CASSRSGTGVTEQYF
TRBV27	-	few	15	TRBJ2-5	TGTGCCAGCAGCGCCCTGCCACAGCTACAAGAGACCCAGTACTTC	CASSALPQLQETQYF
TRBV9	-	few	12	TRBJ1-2	TGTGCCAGCAGCGTAGATGGGCTGGGCTACACCTTC	CASSVDGLGYTF
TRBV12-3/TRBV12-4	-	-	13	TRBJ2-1	TGTGCCAGCAGTTTGGTGGCAGACAATGAGCAGTTCTTC	CASSLVADNEQFF
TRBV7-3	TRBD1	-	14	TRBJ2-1	TGTGCCAGCAGCCTCGACAGGGTTCTGGGGGAGCAGTTCTTC	CASSLDRVLGEQFF
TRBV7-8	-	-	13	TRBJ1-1	TGTGCCAGCAGCTTAGGTAGGACGGACGAAGCTTTCTTT	CASSLGRTDEAFF
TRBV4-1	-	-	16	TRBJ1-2	TGCGCCAGCAGCCAAGATTGGGTAGGGGTCGCGTACGGCTACACCTTC	CASSQDWVGVAYGYTF
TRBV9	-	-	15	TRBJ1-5	TGTGCCAGCAGCGTAGATGGAGGGAACGGCCAGCCCCAGCATTTT	CASSVDGGNGQPQHF
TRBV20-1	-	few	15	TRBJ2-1	TGCAGTGCTAGAGGGGGTGGGACCTCCTACAATGAGCAGTTCTTC	CSARGGGTSYNEQFF
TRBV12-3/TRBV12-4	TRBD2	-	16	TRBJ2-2	TGTGCCAGCAGTCGAAAGCGGGGGGGGGACACCGGGGAGCTGTTTTTT	CASSRKRGGDTGELFF
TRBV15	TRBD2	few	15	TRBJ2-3	TGTGCCACCAGCAGCCTCGGGGGGGTCACAGATACGCAGTATTTT	CATSSLGGVTDTQYF
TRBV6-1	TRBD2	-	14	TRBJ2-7	TGTGCCAGCCGATACCTAGCGGGAGAGTACGAGCAGTACTTC	CASRYLAGEYEQYF
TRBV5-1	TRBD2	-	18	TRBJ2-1	TGCGCCAGCAGCTTGATTCTGGGACTAGGTAACTCCTACAATGAGCAGTTCTTC	CASSLILGLGNSYNEQFF
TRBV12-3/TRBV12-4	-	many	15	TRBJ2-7	TGTGCCAGCAGTTTAAGGGAGGATCGGTCCTACGAGCAGTACTTC	CASSLREDRSYEQYF
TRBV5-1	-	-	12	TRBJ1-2	TGCGCCAGCTCCCAGACAGAGTATGGCTACACCTTC	CASSQTEYGYTF
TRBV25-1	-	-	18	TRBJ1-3	TGTGCCAGCAGTGAATTTAGGAGTGGGGTATCAACTGGAAACACCATATATTTT	CASSEFRSGVSTGNTIYF
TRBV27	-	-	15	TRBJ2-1	TGTGCCAGCAGTGCGGGGATTAGCTCCTACAATGAGCAGTTCTTC	CASSAGISSYNEQFF
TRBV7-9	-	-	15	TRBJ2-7	TGTGCCAGCAGCCCGGGACCCTTGAGCTCCTACGAGCAGTACTTC	CASSPGPLSSYEQYF
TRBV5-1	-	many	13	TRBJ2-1	TGTGCCAGCAGTCTGGACAGTTACAATGAGCAGTTCTTC	CASSLDSYNEQFF
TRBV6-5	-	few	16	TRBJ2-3	TGTGCCAGCAGTTACTCCGCCTCTGCCCGGGCCCATACGCAGTATTTT	CASSYSASARAHTQYF
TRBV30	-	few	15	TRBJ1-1	TGTGCCTGGAGTGTAAAGGGAGGAGCGAACACTGAAGCTTTCTTT	CAWSVKGGANTEAFF
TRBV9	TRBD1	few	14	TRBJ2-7	TGTGCCAGCAGCCCCCGACAGGGGGACTACGAGCAGTACTTC	CASSPRQGDYEQYF
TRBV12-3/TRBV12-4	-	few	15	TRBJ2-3	TGTGCCAGCAGTTTGGGTAGGAGGAGTGCAGATACGCAGTATTTT	CASSLGRRSADTQYF
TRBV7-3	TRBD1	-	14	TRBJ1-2	TGTGCCAGCAGCTTACAACAGGGGGTTGGTGGCTACACCTTC	CASSLQQGVGGYTF
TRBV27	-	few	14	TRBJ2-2	TGTGCCAGCACAAGTGGACTACCCACCGGGGAGCTGTTTTTT	CASTSGLPTGELFF
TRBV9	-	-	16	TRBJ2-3	TGTGCCAGCAGCACCCGAAGACGCCCAGGTCGGGATACGCAGTATTTT	CASSTRRRPGRDTQYF
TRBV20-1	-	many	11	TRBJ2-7	TGCAGTGCCAGCAGAAACTACGAGCAGTACTTC	CSASRNYEQYF
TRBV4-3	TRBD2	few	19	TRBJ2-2	TGCGCCAGCAGCAGCCGACTAGCGGGGGGAACGACGAACACCGGGGAGCTGTTTTTT	CASSSRLAGGTTNTGELFF
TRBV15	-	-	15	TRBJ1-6	TGTGCCACCAGCATCCTGGGGGGAGGGAGTTCACCCCTCCACTTT	CATSILGGGSSPLHF
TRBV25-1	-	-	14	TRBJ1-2	TGTGCCAGCAGTGATCTCACAGGGTTAAGTGGCTACACCTTC	CASSDLTGLSGYTF
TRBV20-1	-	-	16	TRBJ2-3	TGCAGTGCCTTGGGGCAGGTCCATGGCAGGCCAGATACGCAGTATTTT	CSALGQVHGRPDTQYF
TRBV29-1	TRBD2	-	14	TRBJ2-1	TGCAGCGTCTCAACGGGACTAGCGGTAAATGAGCAGTTCTTC	CSVSTGLAVNEQFF
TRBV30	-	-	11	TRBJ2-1	TGTGCCTGGAGTGTACTTAATGAGCAGTTCTTC	CAWSVLNEQFF
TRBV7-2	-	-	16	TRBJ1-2	TGTGCCAGCAGCTTAGCGCAGGCGGTCAGGACATATGGCTACACCTTC	CASSLAQAVRTYGYTF
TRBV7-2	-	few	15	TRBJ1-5	TGTGCCAGCAGCCCGACAGGATGGGGCAATCAGCCCCAGCATTTT	CASSPTGWGNQPQHF
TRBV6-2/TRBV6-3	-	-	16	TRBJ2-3	TGTGCCAGCAGTGGTCCTATTGACTTCCCCACAGATACGCAGTATTTT	CASSGPIDFPTDTQYF
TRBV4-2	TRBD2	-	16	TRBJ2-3	TGTGCCAGCAGCCGGTCGAGCGGGGGAACCACAGATACGCAGTATTTT	CASSRSSGGTTDTQYF
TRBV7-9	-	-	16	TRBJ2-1	TGTGCCAGCAGTCGAAACGCCGCGGGATCCTACAATGAGCAGTTCTTC	CASSRNAAGSYNEQFF
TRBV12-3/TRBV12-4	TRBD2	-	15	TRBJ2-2	TGTGCCACCCCCGGGACTAGCGGCCCCACCGGGGAGCTGTTTTTT	CATPGTSGPTGELFF
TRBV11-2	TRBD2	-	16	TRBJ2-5	TGTGCCAGCAGCTTAGTTAGCGGGGGACCCCAAGAGACCCAGTACTTC	CASSLVSGGPQETQYF
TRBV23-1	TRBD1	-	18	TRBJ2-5	TGCGCCAGCAGTCAATGCGACCGGGACAGGAGGTACCAAGAGACCCAGTACTTC	CASSQCDRDRRYQETQYF
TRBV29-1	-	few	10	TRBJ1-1	TGCAGCGTTGGCACTATTGAAGCTTTCTTT	CSVGTIEAFF
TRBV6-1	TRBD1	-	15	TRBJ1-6	TGTGCCAGCAGCCGCGGACAGGGATATAATTCACCCCTCCACTTT	CASSRGQGYNSPLHF
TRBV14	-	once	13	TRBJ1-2	TGTGCCAGCAGCCCGGCCGGGCTCGATGGCTACACCTTC	CASSPAGLDGYTF